These 29 T cell receptor beta chains were all obtained from the same sample, sequenced in a study of cytomegalovirus exposure and HLA in healthy donors. Vbeta (60) and Jbeta (13) primers were used in the PCR. The table came from immunoSEQ multiplex PCR; TCRdb's copy has only in-frame clones and leaves some out. The sample gives about 160,000 clones, approximately 76% of which show up once; 1.3% to 1.5% is in the top ten. Sequences were obtained from PBMCs. These receptors were obtained from a man in his 60s in good health and CMV-seronegative.

This sequence joins TRBV7-8 and TRBJ1-4, with 8 nucleotides matching TRBD1. The CDR3 is 15 amino acids. The junction had 2 bases not matched to a gene; V was cut back by 1 base and J by 4 bases. Germline loops: CDR1 SGHVS, CDR2 FQNEAQ. The CDR3 here is CASSLDTGGNEKLFF. The CDR3 DNA is TGTGCCAGCAGCTTAGATACAGGGGGTAATGAAAAACTGTTTTTT.

This chain uses TRBV6-5 with TRBJ2-3, with 7 bases lining up with TRBD2. This CDR3 has 16 amino acids. V lost 4 bases to trimming and J lost 0 bases; unmatched junction nucleotides: 7. CDR1 MNHEY and CDR2 SVGAGI come from the germline V gene. This CDR3 is CASSSNLAASTDTQYF. DNA of the CDR3: TGTGCCAGCAGTTCGAATCTAGCGGCTAGCACAGATACGCAGTATTTT.

The chain links TRBV6-6 to TRBJ2-2; possibly TRBD1 for D (6 bases). The CDR3 is 15 residues long. Trimming took off 0 bases at V and 7 bases at J, with 12 bases between the two ends. Germline lookup yields CDR1 MNHNY and CDR2 SVGAGI (reference sequence). Here the CDR3 reads CASSYSPQGSGELFF. DNA of the CDR3: TGTGCCAGCAGTTACTCGCCCCAGGGGAGCGGGGAGCTGTTTTTT.

The chain uses TRBV19 and TRBJ2-7, with 9 bases lining up with TRBD1. Germline assignment: CDR1 LNHDA and CDR2 SQIVND (reference sequence). The V and J ends lost 3 bases and 7 bases, in that order; junction bases with no gene match: 7. The CDR3 totals 14 residues. CDR3 nucleotides: TGTGCCAGTAGTATCGGGACAGGGACGACAGAGCAGTACTTC. Protein sequence: CASSIGTGTTEQYF.

This clone was observed a few times. The gene calls are TRBV9 and TRBJ2-2, with D possibly matching TRBD1 (5 bases). Trimming cost V 0 bases and J 6 bases, with 15 bases left between them. CDR3 length: 16 amino acids. Germline V gives CDR1 SGDLS, CDR2 YYNGEE. The CDR3 nucleotides are TGTGCCAGCAGCGTAGAGGGGCGGATACCACCCGGGGAGCTGTTTTTT. It translates to CASSVEGRIPPGELFF.

The V and J genes are TRBV19 and TRBJ2-7, with 8 bases lining up with TRBD2. Trimming cost V 0 bases and J 2 bases; bases outside gene matches: 12. The CDR3 spans 18 residues. The germline V gene has CDR1 LNHDA and CDR2 SQIVND (reference sequence). The CDR3 loop is CASSIDLLAAEATYEQYF. The CDR3 coding sequence is TGTGCCAGTAGTATAGATTTACTAGCGGCTGAGGCCACCTACGAGCAGTACTTC.

V gene TRBV15 combines with J gene TRBJ2-1; D ambiguous. CDR3 length: 12 amino acids. From germline, CDR1 is LNHNV and CDR2 YYDKDF (reference sequence). V dropped 4 bases and J dropped 8 bases, with 9 bases sitting between them. The DNA for the CDR3 is TGTGCCACCAGCACTAGATCGGATGAGCAGTTCTTC. It encodes CATSTRSDEQFF.

The chain has TRBV10-3 and TRBJ1-2, with TRBD1 matching over 9 bases. This CDR3 region has 16 residues. With V trimmed by 7 bases and J by 0 bases, 9 bases remained unmatched. Germline CDR1 and CDR2: ENHRY and SYGVKD. The CDR3 DNA is TGTGCCATCACTCCCGGACAGGGGATTGCTAACTATGGCTACACCTTC. It specifies CAITPGQGIANYGYTF.

This clone has a handful of counts. This chain links TRBV27 with TRBJ2-3; D is ambiguous. Trimming took 8 bases from V and 3 from J, leaving 6 bases between them. CDR1 and CDR2 from the germline V gene are MNHEY and SMNVEV (reference sequence). The CDR3 has 11 residues. The CDR3 nucleotides read TGTGCCAGCCGAACTACAGATACGCAGTATTTT. It is translated as CASRTTDTQYF.

About this clone itself: Relative to the germline gene, one junction end is altered; a read error may explain this. This chain links TRBV29-1 with TRBJ2-7; weak D call: TRBD2 (6 bases). The CDR3 is 14 amino acids. The V gene's germline CDR1 is SQVTM and CDR2 ANQGSEA. CDR3 DNA: TGCAACGTTGCAGGAGGGAATGGCGGCTACGAGCAGTACTTC. Protein: CNVAGGNGGYEQYF.

The chain combines TRBV5-8 with TRBJ2-3; 11 bases are shared with TRBD2. The CDR3 spans 16 residues. Germline-derived CDR1 and CDR2 are SGHTS and YDEGEE. V lost 0 bases and J lost 6; bases outside the gene matches: 6. This CDR3 is CASSLGLAGLGDTQYF. The DNA of the CDR3 is TGTGCCAGCAGCTTGGGACTAGCGGGGCTCGGGGATACGCAGTATTTT.

The DNA of the CDR3 is TGTGCCAGCAGCGCCCCAGAGGGAGCCAAAAACATTCAGTACTTC. It codes for CASSAPEGAKNIQYF. The J gene is TRBJ2-4, the V gene TRBV7-9, with D perhaps TRBD2 (5 bases). V lost 5 bases, J lost 0 bases, and 11 bases lay in between. The CDR3 consists of 15 residues. CDR1 and CDR2 (germline): SEHNR, FQNEAQ (reference sequence).

V is TRBV25-1 and J is TRBJ2-2; D possibly corresponds to TRBD2 (6 bases). V lost 4 bases, J lost 7 bases, and 19 bases lay in between. CDR3 length equals 16 residues. The germline V gene encodes CDR1 MGHDK and CDR2 SYGVNS. The CDR3 loop reads CASSGLGRRLGGELFF. In DNA, the CDR3 is TGTGCCAGCAGTGGACTAGGACGGCGGTTGGGCGGGGAGCTGTTTTTT.

The chain has TRBV7-8 and TRBJ2-3; D remains ambiguous. The CDR3 totals 15 residues. The V end was cut by 4 bases, the J end by 9 bases, with 20 bases between. Germline V gene sequence: CDR1 SGHVS, CDR2 FQNEAQ. The CDR3 DNA reads TGTGCCAGCAGCTCCCGGGTCCCGGCGGTAAGAACGCAGTATTTT. Protein sequence: CASSSRVPAVRTQYF.

The chain links TRBV15 to TRBJ2-7; 11 nucleotides align to TRBD2. Per the germline V gene, CDR1 is LNHNV and CDR2 is YYDKDF (reference sequence). The junction had 1 base not matched to a gene; V was cut back by 3 bases and J by 0 bases. The CDR3 has 15 residues. The CDR3: CATSRGLAASYEQYF. DNA of the CDR3: TGTGCCACCAGCAGGGGACTAGCGGCCTCCTACGAGCAGTACTTC.

The DNA of the CDR3 is TGTGCCAGCACGTGGAGCGGGGGAACCCAAGAGACCCAGTACTTC. Encoded protein: CASTWSGGTQETQYF. The genes are TRBV2 and TRBJ2-5; TRBD2 matches 8 bases. The germline CDR1 and CDR2 sequences are SNHLY and FYNNEI. The CDR3 runs to 15 residues. V lost 7 bases, J lost 1 base, and 8 bases stayed unmatched. Combining the CDR3 with reference TRBV2 and TRBJ2-5 gives the whole variable domain EPEVTQTPSHQVTQMGQEVILRCVPISNHLYFYWYRQILGQKVEFLVSFYNNEISEKSEIFDDQFSVERPDGSNFTLKIRSTKLEDSAMYFCASTWSGGTQETQYFGPGTRLLVL.

In this sample, this clone turned up a few times. The chain uses TRBV15 and TRBJ1-5, with D possibly TRBD1 on 6 matching bases. Germline assignment: CDR1 LNHNV and CDR2 YYDKDF (reference sequence). The CDR3 has 14 residues. Trimming left V 4 bases short and J 13 bases short, with 20 bases between. CDR3 DNA sequence: TGTGCCACCAGCAAGGAACAGGGCGGTCTTAATCAGCATTTT. Its translation: CATSKEQGGLNQHF.

This chain links TRBV7-2 with TRBJ2-2; TRBD2 might be the D (5 bases). The CDR3 runs 14 residues. Deletions cut 3 bases from V and 1 base from J, with 6 bases between. Germline assignment: CDR1 SGHTA and CDR2 FQGNSA. DNA of the CDR3: TGTGCCAGCAGCTTCGCGGGGAACACCGGGGAGCTGTTTTTT. As protein: CASSFAGNTGELFF.

The V call is TRBV7-2, the J call TRBJ2-1; D call uncertain. V shed 5 bases and J shed 4 bases, with 18 bases lying between them. Germline CDR1 reads SGHTA; CDR2 reads FQGNSA. The CDR3 runs 16 residues. The CDR3 nucleotides are TGTGCCAGCAGCCCACGCGTGGCGGTCGCTTACAATGAGCAGTTCTTC. It specifies CASSPRVAVAYNEQFF.

J is TRBJ2-7 and V is TRBV28, with 7 positions matching TRBD2. Trimming cost V 5 bases and J 3 bases; bases outside gene matches: 7. The CDR3 has 14 amino acids. Germline-derived CDR1 and CDR2 are MDHEN and SYDVKM. CDR3 amino acids: CASSETSGIYEQYF. DNA of the CDR3: TGTGCCAGCAGTGAAACAAGCGGGATCTACGAGCAGTACTTC.

The chain uses TRBV4-2 and TRBJ2-3, with 8 nucleotides matching TRBD2. This CDR3 is 16 amino acids long. Germline V gene data show CDR1 as LGHNA and CDR2 as YNFKEQ. The trim removed 0 bases at V and 2 bases at J, leaving 4 bases unmatched. CDR3 nucleotides: TGTGCCAGCAGCCAAGATGGGCGGGGGGACACAGATACGCAGTATTTT. Encoded protein: CASSQDGRGDTDTQYF.

The V call is TRBV30, the J call TRBJ1-5; no clear D. CDR3 length: 13 residues. V was trimmed by 5 bases and J by 3 bases, leaving 11 bases between them. CDR1 and CDR2 from the germline V gene are GTSNPN and SVGIG (reference sequence). The CDR3 loop is CAWGHMFNQPQHF. The CDR3 nucleotides are TGTGCCTGGGGTCACATGTTCAATCAGCCCCAGCATTTT. The full variable domain, rest sourced from reference TRBV30 and TRBJ1-5, is SQTIHQWPATLVQPVGSPLSLECTVEGTSNPNLYWYRQAAGRGLQLLFYSVGIGQISSEVPQNLSASRPQDRQFILSSKKLLLSDSGFYLCAWGHMFNQPQHFGDGTRLSIL.

The chain couples TRBV11-2 to TRBJ1-6; D might be TRBD1 (6 bases). V shed 3 bases and J shed 8 bases, with 11 bases lying between them. The CDR3 totals 14 residues. Germline CDR1 and CDR2: SGHAT and FQNNGV. The CDR3 loop reads CASSLGATDSPLHF. CDR3 in DNA: TGTGCCAGCAGCTTGGGGGCGACCGATTCACCCCTCCACTTT. Filled out from reference TRBV11-2 and TRBJ1-6, the complete variable domain reads EAGVAQSPRYKIIEKRQSVAFWCNPISGHATLYWYQQILGQGPKLLIQFQNNGVVDDSQLPKDRFSAERLKGVDSTLKIQPAKLEDSAVYLCASSLGATDSPLHFGNGTRLTVT.

CDR3 region: CAWSRQGNQPQHF. Here the CDR3 DNA reads TGTGCCTGGAGTCGACAGGGTAATCAGCCCCAGCATTTT. The chain joins TRBV30 to TRBJ1-5, with 7 bases aligning to TRBD1. The germline gives CDR1 GTSNPN, CDR2 SVGIG (reference sequence). The CDR3 has 13 residues. V dropped 2 bases and J dropped 4; count of bases not matched to a gene: 2.

V gene TRBV19 combines with J gene TRBJ2-5; perhaps TRBD2 as D (5 bases). V lost 5 bases to trimming and J lost 7 bases, with 20 bases between them. The CDR3 covers 15 residues. Germline assignment: CDR1 LNHDA and CDR2 SQIVND (reference sequence). The CDR3 DNA reads TGTGCCAGTAGTCCTAACGGGCTGCCCCGGGGGACCCAGTACTTC. Translation: CASSPNGLPRGTQYF.

The chain employs TRBV6-1 and TRBJ1-4; D gene uncertain. Germline CDR1 reads MNHNS; CDR2 reads SASEGT. This CDR3 region has 12 residues. The germline V and J ends were trimmed by 2 bases and 7 bases, with 5 bases remaining between them. Here the CDR3 DNA reads TGTGCCAGCAGTGAATTCGTTGAAAAACTGTTTTTT. It is translated as CASSEFVEKLFF.

This sequence joins TRBV6-4 and TRBJ2-1; D is unresolved. Germline assignment: CDR1 MRHNA and CDR2 SNTAGT. The CDR3 has 12 residues. Trimming left V 0 bases short and J 10 bases short, with 7 bases between. The CDR3: CASSDSIGEQFF. CDR3 DNA: TGTGCCAGCAGTGACTCTATCGGGGAGCAGTTCTTC.

This chain links TRBV7-9 with TRBJ1-6; the D gene is possibly TRBD1 (6 bases). Looked up from germline, CDR1 is SEHNR and CDR2 is FQNEAQ (reference sequence). Trimming shortened V by 6 bases and J by 7 bases, and 13 bases separated the two germline ends. This CDR3 comprises 14 residues. DNA of the CDR3: TGTGCCAGCAGTGACTCGACAGGAAATTCACCCCTCCACTTT. Translation: CASSDSTGNSPLHF. Variable domain in full (rest from reference TRBV7-9 and TRBJ1-6): DTGVSQNPRHKITKRGQNVTFRCDPISEHNRLYWYRQTLGQGPEFLTYFQNEAQLEKSRLLSDRFSAERPKGSFSTLEIQRTEQGDSAMYLCASSDSTGNSPLHFGNGTRLTVT.

The J gene is TRBJ2-7, the V gene TRBV14; 7 bases match TRBD2. CDR3 size: 15 residues. With 4 bases clipped from V and 3 bases from J, the junction kept 9 bases outside the gene matches. Per the germline V gene, CDR1 is SGHDN and CDR2 is FVKESK. The CDR3 nucleotides are TGTGCCAGCAGCCGACCTAGCGGAGGGATCTACGAGCAGTACTTC. Amino acid sequence: CASSRPSGGIYEQYF.